A single sample is the source of the 29 T cell receptor beta chains below, sequenced in a study of T cells after yellow fever vaccination. TCRdb ran MiXCR on the 5' RACE reads and lists one entry per CDR3 protein. The sample contains under 550,000 distinct CDR3 sequences, roughly a fifth of which appear only once. Material: PBMCs, obtained approximately 22 days after the first yellow fever vaccination. These receptors all come from a man younger than 35 who received the YFV17D yellow fever vaccine.

The chain joins TRBV3-1 to TRBJ2-2; perhaps TRBD2 as D (5 bases). Germline values: CDR1 LGHDT, CDR2 YNNKEL (reference sequence). The CDR3 contains 15 residues. Trimming removed 5 bases from V and 2 bases from J, with 12 bases in between. This chain's CDR3 is CASSIGLGNTGELFF. For the CDR3, the DNA is TGTGCCAGCAGCATCGGACTCGGAAACACCGGGGAGCTGTTTTTT.

The sample holds a few counts of this clonotype. This chain joins TRBV7-8 and TRBJ2-7; 7 nucleotides agree with TRBD1. Germline V gene data show CDR1 as SGHVS and CDR2 as FQNEAQ. V lost 5 bases and J lost 8; bases outside the gene matches: 9. CDR3 length: 13 amino acids. The CDR3 coding sequence is TGTGCCAGCAGCCTCGGGACAGCCGGCAAGCAGTACGTC. Its protein is CASSLGTAGKQYV.

The chain is built from TRBV24-1 and TRBJ1-6; D gene unclear. CDR1 KGHDR and CDR2 SFDVKD come from the germline V gene. The CDR3 consists of 13 residues. V was trimmed by 5 bases and J by 8 bases, leaving 9 bases between them. CDR3 nucleotides: TGTGCCACCAGTGCAACAGCTTATTCACCCCTCCACTTT. Residues: CATSATAYSPLHF.

CDR3 loop: CASSLSGQGAETQYF. CDR3 coding DNA: TGTGCCAGCAGCCTATCGGGACAGGGGGCTGAGACCCAGTACTTC. The gene calls are TRBV7-9 and TRBJ2-5, with 12 bases that match TRBD1. The CDR3 covers 15 residues. Germline CDR1 reads SEHNR; CDR2 reads FQNEAQ (reference sequence). Trimming at V came to 5 bases and at J to 5 bases, leaving 6 bases not matched to a gene.

The CDR3 DNA reads as TGTGCCAGCACCCCAGGGGGTGAGCAGTTCTTC. Its translation is CASTPGGEQFF. The rearrangement joins TRBV6-2 or TRBV6-3 to TRBJ2-1; TRBD1 aligns across 7 bases. In germline, CDR1 is MNHEY, CDR2 SVGEGT. The CDR3 consists of 11 residues. Trimming cost V 7 bases and J 9 bases; bases outside gene matches: 3.

This clonotype was seen only a few times. CDR3 sequence: CASSENRGYEQYF. For the CDR3, the DNA is TGTGCCAGCAGTGAAAACAGGGGGTACGAGCAGTACTTC. The rearrangement uses TRBV6-1 and TRBJ2-7, with 8 bases identical to TRBD1. This CDR3 has 13 residues. CDR1 and CDR2 (germline): MNHNS, SASEGT. V shed 2 bases, J shed 4 bases, and the junction held 1 base outside the gene matches.

This clonotype was observed a handful of times. CDR3 residues: CASNLLGIQTDTQYF. The CDR3 bases are TGTGCCAGCAACCTGCTGGGCATCCAGACAGATACGCAGTATTTT. V and J are TRBV5-4 and TRBJ2-3; the D is unclear. Between the trimmed V and J ends, which lost 6 bases and 3 bases, there was a span of 17 bases. CDR3 size: 15 residues. Germline-derived CDR1 and CDR2 are SGHNT and YYREEE (reference sequence).

This clonotype was counted many times. The chain is built from TRBV12-3 or TRBV12-4 and TRBJ2-2, with D unclear. The CDR3 runs 14 residues. V was trimmed by 4 bases and J by 1 base, leaving 7 bases between them. The CDR3 protein is CASSSSRNTGELFF. CDR3 DNA sequence: TGTGCCAGCAGTTCCAGCAGGAACACCGGGGAGCTGTTTTTT.

The chain uses TRBV27 and TRBJ2-3; D ambiguous. The germline CDR1 and CDR2 sequences are MNHEY and SMNVEV (reference sequence). The V gene lost 4 bases and the J gene lost 7 bases, with 12 bases spanning the gap. CDR3 length equals 13 residues. In DNA form, the CDR3 reads TGTGCCAGCAGTTACCCCAATGCGCATACGCAGTATTTT. As protein: CASSYPNAHTQYF.

A few counts support this clonotype. The chain has TRBV18 and TRBJ1-2, with D perhaps matching TRBD1 (5 bases). V was clipped by 4 bases and J by 7 bases, with 10 bases between them. The CDR3 has 12 amino acids. CDR1 and CDR2 from the germline V gene are KGHSH and LQKENI. This chain's CDR3 is CASSQEGSGYTF. The CDR3 nucleotides are TGTGCCAGCTCACAGGAGGGGTCTGGCTACACCTTC.

This clonotype was counted between two and nine times. V is TRBV20-1 and J is TRBJ1-6; D is ambiguous. The germline V and J ends were trimmed by 0 bases and 8 bases, with 5 bases remaining between them. Germline V gives CDR1 DFQATT, CDR2 SNEGSKA (reference sequence). The CDR3 consists of 12 residues. The CDR3 loop is CSAREADSPLHF. The CDR3 nucleotides are TGCAGTGCTAGAGAGGCGGATTCACCCCTCCACTTT.

The chain is built from TRBV5-1 and TRBJ2-1; D not certain. This CDR3 has 16 residues. Trimming pared 4 bases from V and 0 bases from J, leaving 14 bases between. Germline V gene data show CDR1 as SGHRS and CDR2 as YFSETQ. The CDR3 nucleotides read TGCGCCAGCAGCAGCTCCCCAGAGAGCTCCTACAATGAGCAGTTCTTC. Translating gives CASSSSPESSYNEQFF.

The chain has TRBV12-3 or TRBV12-4 and TRBJ2-1; 13 nucleotides agree with TRBD2. The CDR3 sequence is 15 residues long. V gave up 5 bases and J gave up 12 bases; unmatched junction bases: 10. The CDR3 bases are TGTGCCAGCAGTAAAGGACTAGCGGGGGTTCTGTGGCAGTTCTTC. Its protein is CASSKGLAGVLWQFF.

This chain uses TRBV7-6 with TRBJ2-7; D is perhaps TRBD1 (6 bases). The CDR3 has 13 residues. The germline V and J ends were trimmed by 1 base and 6 bases, with 10 bases remaining between them. Germline CDR1 SGHVS, CDR2 FNYEAQ. CDR3 sequence (DNA): TGTGCCAGCAGCTTAGGGCAGGGGCTCGAGCAGTACGTC. Protein: CASSLGQGLEQYV.

This sequence joins TRBV7-3 and TRBJ2-3; D is perhaps TRBD2 (7 bases). The CDR3 loop spans 15 amino acids. Trimming shortened V by 5 bases and J by 3 bases, and 15 bases separated the two germline ends. Germline V gene data show CDR1 as SGHTA and CDR2 as FQGTGA. The CDR3 bases are TGTGCCAGCAGCCGAGGGGGGGGCCTAACAGATACGCAGTATTTT. Translation gives CASSRGGGLTDTQYF.

The chain is built from TRBV5-8 and TRBJ2-7; D possibly corresponds to TRBD1 (6 bases). Germline CDR1 and CDR2: SGHTS and YDEGEE. This CDR3 has 17 amino acids. Trimming cost V 0 bases and J 0 bases, with 16 bases left between them. In DNA form, the CDR3 reads TGTGCCAGCAGCTTGGGGATGATCGGACAGATCTCCTACGAGCAGTACGTC. Residues: CASSLGMIGQISYEQYV.

This chain uses TRBV10-3 with TRBJ1-4; D possibly corresponds to TRBD1 (6 bases). Trimming stripped 11 bases from V and 3 bases from J, with 10 bases between. CDR1 and CDR2 from the germline V gene are ENHRY and SYGVKD. CDR3 size: 12 residues. CDR3 DNA: TGTGCCGCCGGACAGTCTAATGAAAAACTGTTTTTT. Amino acid sequence: CAAGQSNEKLFF.

The gene calls are TRBV5-1 and TRBJ2-5; D unresolved. There are 14 residues in the CDR3. Germline assignment: CDR1 SGHRS and CDR2 YFSETQ. Trimming pared 0 bases from V and 0 bases from J, leaving 6 bases between. CDR3 protein: CASSLDSYQETQYF. The CDR3 nucleotides read TGCGCCAGCAGCTTGGACAGCTACCAAGAGACCCAGTACTTC.

The chain combines TRBV12-3 or TRBV12-4 with TRBJ1-5; unclear D gene. This CDR3 has 15 residues. Trimming took off 3 bases at V and 1 base at J, with 10 bases between the two ends. The CDR3 spells CASSLGSRSNQPQHF. In DNA, the CDR3 is TGTGCCAGCAGTTTGGGATCCCGGAGCAATCAGCCCCAGCATTTT.

This clonotype has just a few counts. This chain joins TRBV4-3 and TRBJ2-1; no clear D. The CDR3 consists of 13 residues. V was trimmed by 0 bases and J by 9 bases, leaving 9 bases between them. CDR1 is LGHNA, CDR2 YSLEER, per germline. The DNA for the CDR3 is TGCGCCAGCAGCCAAGATTTGGTTAGTGAGCAGTTCTTC. Translating it yields CASSQDLVSEQFF.

The chain couples TRBV6-5 to TRBJ1-2; no clear D. Per the germline V gene, CDR1 is MNHEY and CDR2 is SVGAGI. V was shortened by 0 bases and J by 4 bases, with 12 bases between the two germline ends. This CDR3 has 15 amino acids. The CDR3 reads CASSYSGSNSYGYTF. As DNA, the CDR3 is TGTGCCAGCAGTTACTCGGGGTCAAACTCCTATGGCTACACCTTC.

This clonotype has just a few counts. The J gene is TRBJ2-1, the V gene TRBV10-2, with no clear D. V gave up 10 bases and J gave up 9 bases, with 16 bases separating them. Germline-derived CDR1 and CDR2 are WSHSY and SAAADI. The CDR3 has 12 residues. CDR3 protein: CATGPTGGEQFF. Written as DNA, the CDR3 is TGCGCCACCGGGCCCACGGGTGGTGAGCAGTTCTTC.

J is TRBJ2-3 and V is TRBV4-3; D gene uncertain. This CDR3 is 16 amino acids long. Trimming left V 4 bases short and J 0 bases short, with 14 bases between. CDR1 and CDR2 (germline): LGHNA, YSLEER. The CDR3 loop is CASSPIHTSSTDTQYF. The CDR3 coding sequence is TGCGCCAGCAGCCCAATACACACCTCTAGCACAGATACGCAGTATTTT.

The V gene is TRBV4-1, the J gene TRBJ2-1; unclear D gene. CDR3 length equals 13 residues. Looked up from germline, CDR1 is MGHRA and CDR2 is YSYEKL. V was trimmed by 5 bases and J by 10 bases, leaving 15 bases between them. The DNA for the CDR3 is TGCGCCAGCAGCAGGGAAGGCCAGTGGGAGCAGTTCTTC. Amino acids: CASSREGQWEQFF.

Here the CDR3 DNA reads TGTGCCAGCAGCTTATTTGCGGCTCAAGGGGGGACTGAAGCTTTCTTT. Amino acids: CASSLFAAQGGTEAFF. This chain connects TRBV7-9 to TRBJ1-1, with a tentative D call TRBD1 (6 bases). The CDR3 is made up of 16 amino acids. Germline CDR1 SEHNR, CDR2 FQNEAQ (reference sequence). V was cut by 2 bases and J by 5 bases, with 18 bases left in between.

Many counts were recorded for this clonotype. V usage is TRBV29-1 and J usage is TRBJ2-2; D uncertain. Germline CDR1 and CDR2: SQVTM and ANQGSEA. The CDR3 contains 14 residues. The V end was cut by 7 bases, the J end by 3 bases, with 15 bases between. In DNA form, the CDR3 reads TGCAGCGCTAAGAGTGGTAGAGACACCGGGGAGCTGTTTTTT. Amino acid sequence: CSAKSGRDTGELFF.

This clonotype showed up just a few times. The V call is TRBV5-1, the J call TRBJ2-2, with D hard to call. V lost 6 bases to trimming and J lost 5 bases, with 11 bases between them. Germline CDR1 SGHRS, CDR2 YFSETQ. CDR3 length: 13 residues. In DNA, the CDR3 is TGCGCCAGCAAGGACGAGGTAACCGGGGAGCTGTTTTTT. It is translated as CASKDEVTGELFF.

This clonotype was counted between two and nine times. This chain connects TRBV20-1 to TRBJ2-5; no definite D call. The CDR3 consists of 12 residues. Germline-derived CDR1 and CDR2 are DFQATT and SNEGSKA (reference sequence). Trimming took 4 bases from V and 3 from J, leaving 9 bases between them. CDR3 loop: CSANLGKETQYF. CDR3 nucleotides: TGCAGTGCTAACCTTGGAAAAGAGACCCAGTACTTC.

This clonotype came up a few times. The J gene is TRBJ2-1, the V gene TRBV29-1; either TRBD1 or TRBD2 may supply D (6 bases each). The CDR3 sequence is 13 residues long. Germline loops: CDR1 SQVTM, CDR2 ANQGSEA. The V and J ends lost 3 bases and 9 bases respectively, with 15 bases between them. CDR3 loop: CSVDKGGYGEQFF. In DNA, the CDR3 is TGCAGCGTTGACAAGGGGGGCTATGGTGAGCAGTTCTTC.